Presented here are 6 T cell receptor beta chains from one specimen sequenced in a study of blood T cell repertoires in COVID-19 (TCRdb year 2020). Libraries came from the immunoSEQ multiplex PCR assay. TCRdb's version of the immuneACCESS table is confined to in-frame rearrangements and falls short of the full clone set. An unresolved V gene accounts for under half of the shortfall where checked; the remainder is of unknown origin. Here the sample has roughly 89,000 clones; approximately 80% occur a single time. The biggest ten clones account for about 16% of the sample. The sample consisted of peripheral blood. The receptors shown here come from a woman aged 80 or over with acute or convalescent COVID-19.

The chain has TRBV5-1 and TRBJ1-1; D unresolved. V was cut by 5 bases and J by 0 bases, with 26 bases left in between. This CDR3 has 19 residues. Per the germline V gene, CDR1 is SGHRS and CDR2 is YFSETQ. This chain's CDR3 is CASSPFTPGGMTMNTEAFF. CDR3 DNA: TGCGCCAGCAGTCCTTTTACCCCCGGCGGGATGACTATGAACACTGAAGCTTTCTTT.

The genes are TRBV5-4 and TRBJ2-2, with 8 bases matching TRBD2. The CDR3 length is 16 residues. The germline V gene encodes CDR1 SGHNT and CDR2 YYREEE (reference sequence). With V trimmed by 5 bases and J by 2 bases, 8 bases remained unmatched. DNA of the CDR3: TGTGCCAGCAGATCTGGACTAGCTGATAACACCGGGGAGCTGTTTTTT. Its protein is CASRSGLADNTGELFF. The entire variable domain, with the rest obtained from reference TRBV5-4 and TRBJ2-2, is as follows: ETGVTQSPTHLIKTRGQQVTLRCSSQSGHNTVSWYQQALGQGPQFIFQYYREEENGRGNFPPRFSGLQFPNYSSELNVNALELDDSALYLCASRSGLADNTGELFFGEGSRLTVL.

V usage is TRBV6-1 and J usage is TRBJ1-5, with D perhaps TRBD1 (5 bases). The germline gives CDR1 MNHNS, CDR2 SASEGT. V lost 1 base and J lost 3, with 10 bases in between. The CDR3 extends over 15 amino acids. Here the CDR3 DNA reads TGTGCCAGCAGTGAAGAGGGGATACCCAATCAGCCCCAGCATTTT. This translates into CASSEEGIPNQPQHF.

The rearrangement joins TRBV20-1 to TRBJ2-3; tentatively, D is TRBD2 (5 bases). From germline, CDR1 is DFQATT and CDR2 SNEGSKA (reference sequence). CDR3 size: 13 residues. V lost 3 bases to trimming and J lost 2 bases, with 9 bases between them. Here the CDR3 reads CSASQRTTDTQYF. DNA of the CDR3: TGCAGTGCTAGTCAGCGGACCACAGATACGCAGTATTTT.

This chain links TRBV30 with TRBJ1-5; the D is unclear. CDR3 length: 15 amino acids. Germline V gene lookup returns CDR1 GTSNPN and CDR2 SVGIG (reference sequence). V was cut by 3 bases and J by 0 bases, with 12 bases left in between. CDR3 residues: CAWRAGSYSNQPQHF. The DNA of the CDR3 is TGTGCCTGGAGAGCCGGGAGTTATAGCAATCAGCCCCAGCATTTT.

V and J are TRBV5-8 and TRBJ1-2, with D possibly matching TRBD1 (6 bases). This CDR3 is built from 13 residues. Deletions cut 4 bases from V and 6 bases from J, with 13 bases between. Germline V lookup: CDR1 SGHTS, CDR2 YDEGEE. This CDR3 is CASSLRDNDGYTF. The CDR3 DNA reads TGTGCCAGCAGCCTCCGGGACAATGATGGCTACACCTTC. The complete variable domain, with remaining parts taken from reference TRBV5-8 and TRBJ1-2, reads EAGVTQSPTHLIKTRGQQATLRCSPISGHTSVYWYQQALGLGLQFLLWYDEGEERNRGNFPPRFSGRQFPNYSSELNVNALELEDSALYLCASSLRDNDGYTFGSGTRLTVV.